The source of this TCR beta chain is a study of patients and donors after allogeneic stem cell transplantation. This clonotype showed up just a few times. MiXCR was run by TCRdb on the RT-PCR reads, yielding one entry per CDR3 protein. The sample lists about 400,000 distinct CDR3 sequences, roughly 17% occurring once. Trimming cost V 6 bases and J 3 bases, with 12 bases left between them. The CDR3 runs 13 residues. CDR1 and CDR2 (germline): MNHEY, SMNVEV (reference sequence). The rearrangement joins TRBV27 to TRBJ2-7, with D maybe TRBD1 (6 bases). This TCR was sampled from a human donor who was either an allogeneic HSCT recipient or a stem cell or donor lymphocyte infusion donor (not recorded which). It is not recorded whose cells these are; they may come from a transplant donor. Sequenced: blood, either unsorted or a sorted T cell fraction (not recorded which). The CDR3 DNA follows: TGTGCCAGCAGCCCTCAGGGGTTCTACGAGCAGTACTTC. Amino acids: CASSPQGFYEQYF.